This record covers a single T cell receptor beta chain. The sample is drawn from a study of blood T cell repertoires in COVID-19. In the study overall: Samples representing acute and convalescent COVID-19 were sourced from the United States, Italy and Spain. PBMCs, B-cell-depleted T cells, or T cells were the source of the cDNA or gDNA that made up the material.

Original processing notes: Nucleated cell number was recorded as an estimate derived from reference gene primer amplification. Assay used: immunoSEQ multiplex PCR; TCRdb lists only in-frame clones, some missing. Clonal size and the V and J genes are those of that table, whereas D and trimming came from the DNA. This sample has over 100,000 clones, with 84% found just once. After removal of 0 bases from V and 4 bases from J, the junction contained 8 bases not matched to a gene. This CDR3 has 16 residues. Germline loops: CDR1 SGHTS, CDR2 YDEGEE. The V gene is TRBV5-8, the J gene TRBJ2-3; 7 nucleotides line up with TRBD2. The sample was peripheral blood. The sequence was collected from a woman aged 50 to 60 with acute or convalescent COVID-19. CDR3 region: CASSLALTSASDTQYF. The CDR3 region has the DNA TGTGCCAGCAGCTTGGCCCTAACTAGCGCGTCAGATACGCAGTATTTT.